A selection of T cell receptor beta chains follows, all from one sample in a study of vaccination and CD4 T cells after COVID-19. Using its own MiXCR run on the PCR reads, TCRdb lists one record per CDR3 protein. The sample yields about 6,600 distinct CDR3 sequences, roughly 29% seen once. These receptors' targets are unknown. Sequenced input: CD4+ T cells from blood, cultured in vitro. These receptors originate from a human donor in good health. Each CDR3 is given with its conserved first and last residue. The D gene is left open where the match is weak. Where a row states a size, it is once, few, many or the class of an expanded clone; other rows omit it.

abundance: few
d_gene: -
v_gene: TRBV20-1
j_gene: TRBJ1-5
CDR3nt: TGCAGTGCTTTAGACAGGACATTCGAGCCCCAGCATTTT
CDR3aa: CSALDRTFEPQHF

abundance: few
d_gene: TRBD2
v_gene: TRBV20-1
j_gene: TRBJ2-3
CDR3nt: TGCAGTGCTATAGCGGGACTAGCCACAGATACGCAGTATTTT
CDR3aa: CSAIAGLATDTQYF

abundance: few
d_gene: -
v_gene: TRBV6-1
j_gene: TRBJ1-1
CDR3nt: TGTGCCAGCAGAGAGATCGGATCATCCTATGTCGCTTTCTTT
CDR3aa: CASREIGSSYVAFF

abundance: -
d_gene: -
v_gene: TRBV5-1
j_gene: TRBJ2-2
CDR3nt: TGCGCCAGCAGCTTGGTCCTATTAACCGGGGAGCTGTTTTTT
CDR3aa: CASSLVLLTGELFF

abundance: few
d_gene: -
v_gene: TRBV15
j_gene: TRBJ1-4
CDR3nt: TGTGCCACCAGCCCCACAAGAGGGGAAAAACTGTTTTTT
CDR3aa: CATSPTRGEKLFF

abundance: -
d_gene: -
v_gene: TRBV2
j_gene: TRBJ1-5
CDR3nt: TGTGCCAGCAGTGAAGCCAGTGGGACAAGTCAGCCCCAGCATTTT
CDR3aa: CASSEASGTSQPQHF

abundance: few
d_gene: -
v_gene: TRBV11-2
j_gene: TRBJ2-5
CDR3nt: TGTGCCAGCAGCTCCTATAAAGAGACCCAGTACTTC
CDR3aa: CASSSYKETQYF

abundance: few
d_gene: -
v_gene: TRBV11-1
j_gene: TRBJ2-1
CDR3nt: TGTGCCAGCAGCTTTCGAAATGAGCAGTTCTTC
CDR3aa: CASSFRNEQFF

abundance: -
d_gene: -
v_gene: TRBV5-5
j_gene: TRBJ2-5
CDR3nt: TGTGCCAGCAGCCGACAGGAGCAAGAGACCCAGTACTTC
CDR3aa: CASSRQEQETQYF

abundance: medium-sized
d_gene: -
v_gene: TRBV20-1
j_gene: TRBJ1-1
CDR3nt: TGCAGTGCTAGACAGGGGCATAGCACTGAAGCTTTCTTT
CDR3aa: CSARQGHSTEAFF

abundance: -
d_gene: -
v_gene: TRBV2
j_gene: TRBJ1-1
CDR3nt: TGTGCCAGCACTTTCGAGGGCTCCGGCACTGAAGCTTTCTTT
CDR3aa: CASTFEGSGTEAFF

abundance: -
d_gene: TRBD1
v_gene: TRBV14
j_gene: TRBJ1-6
CDR3nt: TGTGCCAGCAGCCGACCGGACAGGGGAGACTGGCCACCCCTCCACTTT
CDR3aa: CASSRPDRGDWPPLHF

abundance: -
d_gene: TRBD1
v_gene: TRBV20-1
j_gene: TRBJ2-5
CDR3nt: TGCAGTGCTAGAAAGACAGGGATGGAGACCCAGTACTTC
CDR3aa: CSARKTGMETQYF

abundance: few
d_gene: -
v_gene: TRBV7-9
j_gene: TRBJ2-3
CDR3nt: TGTGCCAGCAGCTTAGAGGAGGCGGGGTCGCGAAATACGCAGTATTTT
CDR3aa: CASSLEEAGSRNTQYF

abundance: -
d_gene: -
v_gene: TRBV5-1
j_gene: TRBJ2-5
CDR3nt: TGCGCCAGCAGCTTGACGGTGGGGTCAGGCCAAGAGACCCAGTACTTC
CDR3aa: CASSLTVGSGQETQYF

abundance: -
d_gene: -
v_gene: TRBV30
j_gene: TRBJ1-2
CDR3nt: TGTGCCTGGAATGGGGGATCCCCACTCTATGGCTACACCTTC
CDR3aa: CAWNGGSPLYGYTF

abundance: -
d_gene: TRBD2
v_gene: TRBV15
j_gene: TRBJ2-3
CDR3nt: TGTGCCACCAGGTGGGGGGGGGGGAGCACAGATACGCAGTATTTT
CDR3aa: CATRWGGGSTDTQYF

abundance: -
d_gene: TRBD2
v_gene: TRBV6-1
j_gene: TRBJ2-1
CDR3nt: TGTGCCAGCAGTGAGCTAGCGGGGGGGTACAATGAGCAGTTCTTC
CDR3aa: CASSELAGGYNEQFF

abundance: few
d_gene: -
v_gene: TRBV7-9
j_gene: TRBJ2-5
CDR3nt: TGTGCCAGCGGGACCGACATGACCCAGTACTTC
CDR3aa: CASGTDMTQYF

abundance: -
d_gene: TRBD1
v_gene: TRBV6-5
j_gene: TRBJ1-1
CDR3nt: TGTGCCAGCAGTTTATCGGACAGGGGGCAAATGTATCGAGCTGAAGCTTTCTTT
CDR3aa: CASSLSDRGQMYRAEAFF

abundance: -
d_gene: -
v_gene: TRBV6-1
j_gene: TRBJ1-1
CDR3nt: TGTGCCAGCAGGGAATACGAGATAGAGAACACTGAAGCTTTCTTT
CDR3aa: CASREYEIENTEAFF

abundance: once
d_gene: -
v_gene: TRBV6-1
j_gene: TRBJ2-7
CDR3nt: TGTGCCAGCAGTGGGAACTACGAGCAGTACTTC
CDR3aa: CASSGNYEQYF

abundance: few
d_gene: -
v_gene: TRBV20-1
j_gene: TRBJ1-1
CDR3nt: TGCAGTGCTAGACCCAGGGGTGGGAGCACTGAAGCTTTCTTT
CDR3aa: CSARPRGGSTEAFF

abundance: few
d_gene: -
v_gene: TRBV7-3
j_gene: TRBJ2-6
CDR3nt: TGTGCCAGCAGTTACACCTCTGGGGCCAACGTCCTGACTTTC
CDR3aa: CASSYTSGANVLTF

abundance: few
d_gene: TRBD1
v_gene: TRBV7-8
j_gene: TRBJ1-6
CDR3nt: TGTGCCAGCAGCCCCCGGACAGGGCACTCACCCCTCCACTTT
CDR3aa: CASSPRTGHSPLHF

abundance: once
d_gene: -
v_gene: TRBV12-5
j_gene: TRBJ1-5
CDR3nt: TGTGCTAGTGGTCTCCGGGACAGCAATCAGCCCCAGCATTTT
CDR3aa: CASGLRDSNQPQHF

abundance: -
d_gene: -
v_gene: TRBV7-9
j_gene: TRBJ1-2
CDR3nt: TGTGCCAGCAGCTCCCGAAAGGTGGACTATGGCTACACCTTC
CDR3aa: CASSSRKVDYGYTF

abundance: -
d_gene: -
v_gene: TRBV19
j_gene: TRBJ1-1
CDR3nt: TGTGCCAGTAGTATCGGGGGACCCCCGGACACTGAAGCTTTCTTT
CDR3aa: CASSIGGPPDTEAFF

abundance: -
d_gene: -
v_gene: TRBV29-1
j_gene: TRBJ1-5
CDR3nt: TGCAGCGCCAACACAGGGTTTAGCAATCAGCCCCAGCATTTT
CDR3aa: CSANTGFSNQPQHF

abundance: -
d_gene: -
v_gene: TRBV6-5
j_gene: TRBJ1-5
CDR3nt: TGTGCCAGCAGTTACCCGACGGACAATCAGCCCCAGCATTTT
CDR3aa: CASSYPTDNQPQHF

abundance: -
d_gene: -
v_gene: TRBV2
j_gene: TRBJ1-1
CDR3nt: TGTGCCAGCAGTGAAACAGGGGAAGCTTTCTTT
CDR3aa: CASSETGEAFF

abundance: -
d_gene: TRBD1
v_gene: TRBV24-1
j_gene: TRBJ2-6
CDR3nt: TGTGCCACCAGTGACTCCGGACAGGCTGGGGCCAACGTCCTGACTTTC
CDR3aa: CATSDSGQAGANVLTF

abundance: -
d_gene: TRBD1
v_gene: TRBV6-1
j_gene: TRBJ1-1
CDR3nt: TGTGCCAGCAGGGAGGGACAGGACACTGAAGCTTTCTTT
CDR3aa: CASREGQDTEAFF

abundance: few
d_gene: -
v_gene: TRBV6-1
j_gene: TRBJ2-7
CDR3nt: TGTGCCAGCAGCCCCTACCCAGGGATATCCTACGAGCAGTACTTC
CDR3aa: CASSPYPGISYEQYF

abundance: once
d_gene: -
v_gene: TRBV5-8
j_gene: TRBJ2-2
CDR3nt: TGTGCCAGCAGCTTCACGCACAACAGGGAAGGGGAGCTGTTTTTT
CDR3aa: CASSFTHNREGELFF

abundance: -
d_gene: -
v_gene: TRBV2
j_gene: TRBJ2-3
CDR3nt: TGTGCCAGCGCTGGCCCGGGGGGCGCAGATACGCAGTATTTT
CDR3aa: CASAGPGGADTQYF

abundance: few
d_gene: -
v_gene: TRBV5-1
j_gene: TRBJ1-1
CDR3nt: TGCGCCAGCAGCTTGGGACATTCGACCCCTGAAGCTTTCTTT
CDR3aa: CASSLGHSTPEAFF

abundance: -
d_gene: TRBD2
v_gene: TRBV14
j_gene: TRBJ2-1
CDR3nt: TGTGCCAGCAGGTCGGGACTAGCGGGGACGATACTAATTGATGAGCAGTTCTTC
CDR3aa: CASRSGLAGTILIDEQFF

abundance: -
d_gene: -
v_gene: TRBV5-4
j_gene: TRBJ1-2
CDR3nt: TGTGCCAGCAGCTCGCGGGCGGGGGCGAGGAACTATGGCTACACCTTC
CDR3aa: CASSSRAGARNYGYTF

abundance: few
d_gene: TRBD1
v_gene: TRBV30
j_gene: TRBJ2-7
CDR3nt: TGTGCCTGGACAGGGGGCTACGAGCAGTACTTC
CDR3aa: CAWTGGYEQYF

abundance: -
d_gene: -
v_gene: TRBV7-2
j_gene: TRBJ1-6
CDR3nt: TGTGCCAGCAGCTTACTTGGATCACCCCTCCACTTT
CDR3aa: CASSLLGSPLHF

abundance: -
d_gene: -
v_gene: TRBV6-5
j_gene: TRBJ2-3
CDR3nt: TGTGCCGGCAGTTACTCGGGGGCTGCTGGGGCAGATACGCAGTATTTT
CDR3aa: CAGSYSGAAGADTQYF

abundance: -
d_gene: TRBD2
v_gene: TRBV19
j_gene: TRBJ2-7
CDR3nt: TGTGCCAGTACCGGGACTAGCGGGGTCTACGAGCAGTACTTC
CDR3aa: CASTGTSGVYEQYF

abundance: -
d_gene: TRBD2
v_gene: TRBV6-1
j_gene: TRBJ2-3
CDR3nt: TGTGCCAGCACCCCGGGCCCGAGCGGGGGGGGTTCAGATACGCAGTATTTT
CDR3aa: CASTPGPSGGGSDTQYF

abundance: -
d_gene: -
v_gene: TRBV5-6
j_gene: TRBJ2-5
CDR3nt: TGTGCCAGCAGCTTGGTGGGAAACCAAGAGACCCAGTACTTC
CDR3aa: CASSLVGNQETQYF

abundance: -
d_gene: TRBD1
v_gene: TRBV20-1
j_gene: TRBJ1-6
CDR3nt: TGCAGTGCTAGAGCGGACAGGGATTCACCCCTCCACTTT
CDR3aa: CSARADRDSPLHF

abundance: few
d_gene: -
v_gene: TRBV6-1
j_gene: TRBJ1-1
CDR3nt: TGTGCCAGCAGTACGACCGAAGAAGCTTTCTTT
CDR3aa: CASSTTEEAFF

abundance: once
d_gene: TRBD1
v_gene: TRBV4-2
j_gene: TRBJ1-2
CDR3nt: TGTGCCAGCAGCCAAGGAGACAGGGCTGCTGGCTACACCTTC
CDR3aa: CASSQGDRAAGYTF

abundance: few
d_gene: -
v_gene: TRBV5-4
j_gene: TRBJ2-3
CDR3nt: TGTGCCAGCAGCTCCCCGCAGGGCACAGATACGCAGTATTTT
CDR3aa: CASSSPQGTDTQYF

abundance: few
d_gene: TRBD1
v_gene: TRBV20-1
j_gene: TRBJ1-2
CDR3nt: TGCAGTGCTAGACGCGGGACAGCTGATTATGGCTACACCTTC
CDR3aa: CSARRGTADYGYTF

abundance: once
d_gene: -
v_gene: TRBV7-2
j_gene: TRBJ2-1
CDR3nt: TGTGCCAGCAGCCCCGCCGGGGGACGAAGGGTAGGGGAGCAGTTCTTC
CDR3aa: CASSPAGGRRVGEQFF

abundance: -
d_gene: TRBD2
v_gene: TRBV9
j_gene: TRBJ2-1
CDR3nt: TGTGCCAGCAGCGTTTCCCCGACTAGCACAAACAATGAGCAGTTCTTC
CDR3aa: CASSVSPTSTNNEQFF